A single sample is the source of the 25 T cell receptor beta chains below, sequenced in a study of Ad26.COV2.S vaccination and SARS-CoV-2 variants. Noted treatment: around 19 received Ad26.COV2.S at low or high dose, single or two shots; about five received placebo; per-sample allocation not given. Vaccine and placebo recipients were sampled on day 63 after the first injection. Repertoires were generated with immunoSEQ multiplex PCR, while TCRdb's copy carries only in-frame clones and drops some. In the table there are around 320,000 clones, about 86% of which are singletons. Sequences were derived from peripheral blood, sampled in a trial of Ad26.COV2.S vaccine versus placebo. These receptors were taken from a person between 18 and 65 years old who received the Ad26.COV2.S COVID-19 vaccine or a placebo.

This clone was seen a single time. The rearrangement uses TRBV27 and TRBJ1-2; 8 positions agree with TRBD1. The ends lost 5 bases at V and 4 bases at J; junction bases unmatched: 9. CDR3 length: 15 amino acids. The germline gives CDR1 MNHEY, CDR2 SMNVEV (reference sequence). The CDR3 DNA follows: TGTGCCAGCAGTCCACGGACAGGGCGGACCTATGGCTACACCTTC. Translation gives CASSPRTGRTYGYTF.

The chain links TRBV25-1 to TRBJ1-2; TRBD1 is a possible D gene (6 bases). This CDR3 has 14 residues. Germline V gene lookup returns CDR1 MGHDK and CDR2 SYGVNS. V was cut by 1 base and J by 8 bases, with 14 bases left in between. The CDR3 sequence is CASSESGRGGGYTF. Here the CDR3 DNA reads TGTGCCAGCAGTGAATCGGGCAGGGGAGGAGGCTACACCTTC.

CDR3 nucleotide sequence: TGTGCCAGCAGCGTTGGGGGCTCCTACGAGCAGTACTTC. It encodes CASSVGGSYEQYF. This rearrangement joins TRBV11-3 to TRBJ2-7; TRBD1 or TRBD2 may be the D gene (5 bases each). Germline V gene data show CDR1 as SGHNT and CDR2 as YENEEA. The CDR3 consists of 13 residues. Trimming took off 5 bases at V and 0 bases at J, with 8 bases between the two ends.

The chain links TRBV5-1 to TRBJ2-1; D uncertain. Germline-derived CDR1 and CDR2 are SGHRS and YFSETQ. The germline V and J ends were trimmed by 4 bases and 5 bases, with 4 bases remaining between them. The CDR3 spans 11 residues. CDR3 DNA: TGCGCCAGCAGCCGGAACAATGAGCAGTTCTTC. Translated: CASSRNNEQFF.

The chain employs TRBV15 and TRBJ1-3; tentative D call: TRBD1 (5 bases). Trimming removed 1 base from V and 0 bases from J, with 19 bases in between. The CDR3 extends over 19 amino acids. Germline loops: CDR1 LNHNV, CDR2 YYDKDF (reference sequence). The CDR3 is CATSRATRSGSSSGNTIYF. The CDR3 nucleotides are TGTGCCACCAGCAGAGCCACTCGGTCAGGGTCAAGCTCTGGAAACACCATATATTTT. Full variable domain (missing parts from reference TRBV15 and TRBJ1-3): DAMVIQNPRYQVTQFGKPVTLSCSQTLNHNVMYWYQQKSSQAPKLLFHYYDKDFNNEADTPDNFQSRRPNTSFCFLDIRSPGLGDTAMYLCATSRATRSGSSSGNTIYFGEGSWLTVV.

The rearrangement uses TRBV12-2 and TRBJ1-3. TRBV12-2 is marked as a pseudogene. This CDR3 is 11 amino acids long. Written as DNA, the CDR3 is TGTGCAAGTCGCCCGGGAAACACCATATATTTT. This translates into CASRPGNTIYF.

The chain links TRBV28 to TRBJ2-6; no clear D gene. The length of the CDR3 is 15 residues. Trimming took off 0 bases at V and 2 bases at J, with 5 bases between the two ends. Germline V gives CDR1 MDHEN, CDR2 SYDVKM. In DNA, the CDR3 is TGTGCCAGCAGTTTATGGGCAGCTGGGGCCAACGTCCTGACTTTC. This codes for CASSLWAAGANVLTF.

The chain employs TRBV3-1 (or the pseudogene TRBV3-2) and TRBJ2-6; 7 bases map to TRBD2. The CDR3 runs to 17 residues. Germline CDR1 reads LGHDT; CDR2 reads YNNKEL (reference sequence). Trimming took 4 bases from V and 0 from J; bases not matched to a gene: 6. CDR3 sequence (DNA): TGTGCCAGCAGCCCGTCGGGGGGACTCTCTGGGGCCAACGTCCTGACTTTC. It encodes CASSPSGGLSGANVLTF.

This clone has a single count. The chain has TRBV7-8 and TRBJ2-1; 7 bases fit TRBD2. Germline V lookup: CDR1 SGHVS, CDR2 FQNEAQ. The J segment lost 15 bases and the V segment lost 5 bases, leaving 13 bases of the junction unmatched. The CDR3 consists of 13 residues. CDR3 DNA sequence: TGTGCCAGCAGCCGGGGGGTTGGGGAAAGGCTGTTCTTC. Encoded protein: CASSRGVGERLFF.

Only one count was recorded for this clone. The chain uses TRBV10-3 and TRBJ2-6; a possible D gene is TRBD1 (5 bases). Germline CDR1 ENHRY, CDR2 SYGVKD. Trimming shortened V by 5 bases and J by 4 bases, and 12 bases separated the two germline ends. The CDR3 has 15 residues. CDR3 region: CAISPDRPGANVLTF. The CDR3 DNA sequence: TGTGCCATCAGTCCTGACAGACCCGGGGCCAACGTCCTGACTTTC.

CDR3 nucleotides: TGTGCTAGTGGTTTGGTCAGGAGTGGGGCCAACGTCCTGACTTTC. Translating it yields CASGLVRSGANVLTF. This rearrangement joins TRBV12-5 to TRBJ2-6; D not resolved. The length of the CDR3 is 15 residues. Germline V gene lookup returns CDR1 LGHNT and CDR2 FRNRAP. The V gene lost 0 bases and the J gene lost 3 bases, with 6 bases spanning the gap.

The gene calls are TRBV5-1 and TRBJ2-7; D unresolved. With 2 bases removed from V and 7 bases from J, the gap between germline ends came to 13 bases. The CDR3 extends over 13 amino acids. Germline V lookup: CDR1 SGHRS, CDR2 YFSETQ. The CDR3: CASSFGDYGEQYF. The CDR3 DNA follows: TGCGCCAGCAGCTTTGGTGATTACGGGGAGCAGTACTTC.

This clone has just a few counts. CDR3 in DNA: TGTGCCAGCAGCCACCAACAGGGCACCGGGGAGCTGTTTTTT. Amino acids: CASSHQQGTGELFF. V is TRBV3-1 (or the pseudogene TRBV3-2) and J is TRBJ2-2; D is perhaps TRBD1 (6 bases). Trimming removed 3 bases at V and 4 bases at J, with 9 bases between. The CDR3 runs to 14 residues. Germline loops: CDR1 LGHDT, CDR2 YNNKEL (reference sequence).

CDR3 amino acids: CASSPRQKNTEAFF. The CDR3 DNA sequence: TGTGCCAGCAGTCCCAGACAGAAAAACACTGAAGCTTTCTTT. The genes are TRBV25-1 and TRBJ1-1; maybe TRBD1 (5 bases). The germline V gene has CDR1 MGHDK and CDR2 SYGVNS. This CDR3 contains 14 residues. Trimming stripped 5 bases from V and 2 bases from J, with 12 bases between.

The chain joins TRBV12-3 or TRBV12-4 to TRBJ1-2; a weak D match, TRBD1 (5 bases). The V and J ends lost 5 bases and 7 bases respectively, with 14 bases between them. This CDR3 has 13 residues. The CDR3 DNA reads TGTGCCAGCAGTCCAGGGATAGGTGTTGGCTACACCTTC. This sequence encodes CASSPGIGVGYTF.

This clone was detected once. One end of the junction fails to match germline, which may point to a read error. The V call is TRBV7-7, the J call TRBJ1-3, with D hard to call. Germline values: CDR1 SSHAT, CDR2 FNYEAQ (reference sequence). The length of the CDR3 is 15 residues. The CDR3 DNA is TGTGCTAGCAGCCCGGCAGGCCTCTCTGGAAACACCATATATTTT. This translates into CASSPAGLSGNTIYF.

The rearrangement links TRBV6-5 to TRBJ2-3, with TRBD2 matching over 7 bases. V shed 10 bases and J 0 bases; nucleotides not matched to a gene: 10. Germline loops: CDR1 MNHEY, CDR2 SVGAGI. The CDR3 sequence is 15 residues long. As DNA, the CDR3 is TGTGCCACCCACGGAGAGCGGGGAAGCACAGATACGCAGTATTTT. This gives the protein CATHGERGSTDTQYF.

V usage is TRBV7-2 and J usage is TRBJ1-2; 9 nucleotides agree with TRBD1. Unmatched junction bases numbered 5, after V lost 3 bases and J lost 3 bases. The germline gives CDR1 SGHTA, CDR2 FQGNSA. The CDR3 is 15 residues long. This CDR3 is CASSFGDRVYYGYTF. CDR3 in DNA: TGTGCCAGCAGCTTCGGGGACAGGGTGTACTATGGCTACACCTTC.

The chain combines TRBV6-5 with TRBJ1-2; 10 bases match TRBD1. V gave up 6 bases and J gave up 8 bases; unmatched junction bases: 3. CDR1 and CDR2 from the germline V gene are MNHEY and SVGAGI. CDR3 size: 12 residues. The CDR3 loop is CASRMTGGGYTF. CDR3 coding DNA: TGTGCCAGCAGGATGACAGGGGGCGGCTACACCTTC.

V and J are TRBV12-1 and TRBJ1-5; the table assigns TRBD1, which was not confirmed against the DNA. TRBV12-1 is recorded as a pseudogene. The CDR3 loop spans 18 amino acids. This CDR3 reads CASSFKTGPTYSNQPQHF. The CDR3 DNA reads TGTGCCAGCAGCTTTAAGACAGGGCCAACCTATAGCAATCAGCCCCAGCATTTT.

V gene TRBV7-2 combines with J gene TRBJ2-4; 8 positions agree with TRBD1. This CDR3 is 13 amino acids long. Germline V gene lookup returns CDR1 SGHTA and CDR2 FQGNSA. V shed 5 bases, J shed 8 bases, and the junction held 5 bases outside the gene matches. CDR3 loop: CASSPDREDIQYF. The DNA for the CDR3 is TGTGCCAGCAGCCCGGACAGGGAAGACATTCAGTACTTC.

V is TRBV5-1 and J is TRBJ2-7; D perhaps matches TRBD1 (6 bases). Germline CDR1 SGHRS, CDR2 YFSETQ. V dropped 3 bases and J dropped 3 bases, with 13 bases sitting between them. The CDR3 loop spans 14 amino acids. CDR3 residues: CASSSRDIIYEQYF. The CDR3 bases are TGCGCCAGCAGCTCCCGGGACATAATCTACGAGCAGTACTTC. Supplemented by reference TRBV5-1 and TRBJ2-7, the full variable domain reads KAGVTQTPRYLIKTRGQQVTLSCSPISGHRSVSWYQQTPGQGLQFLFEYFSETQRNKGNFPGRFSGRQFSNSRSEMNVSTLELGDSALYLCASSSRDIIYEQYFGPGTRLTVT.

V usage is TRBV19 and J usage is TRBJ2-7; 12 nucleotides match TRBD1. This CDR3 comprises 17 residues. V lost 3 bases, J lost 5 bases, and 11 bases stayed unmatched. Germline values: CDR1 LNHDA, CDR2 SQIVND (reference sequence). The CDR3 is CASSMLLRGTGGDEQYF. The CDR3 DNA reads TGTGCCAGTAGTATGTTGTTACGCGGGACAGGGGGCGACGAGCAGTACTTC.

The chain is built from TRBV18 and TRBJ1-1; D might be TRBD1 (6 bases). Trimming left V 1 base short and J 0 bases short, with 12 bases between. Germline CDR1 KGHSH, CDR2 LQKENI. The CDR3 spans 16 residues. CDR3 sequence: CASSPRQGIMNTEAFF. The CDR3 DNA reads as TGTGCCAGCTCACCACGTCAGGGGATCATGAACACTGAAGCTTTCTTT.

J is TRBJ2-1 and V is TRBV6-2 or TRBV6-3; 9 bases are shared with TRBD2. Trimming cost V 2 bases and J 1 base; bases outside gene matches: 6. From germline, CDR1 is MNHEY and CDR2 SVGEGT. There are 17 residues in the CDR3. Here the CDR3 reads CASSYLRAGGSYNEQFF. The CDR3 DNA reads TGTGCCAGCAGTTACCTCCGGGCGGGGGGGTCCTACAATGAGCAGTTCTTC.